Reported below is one TCR beta chain. CDR1 is MDHEN and CDR2 is SYDVKM in the germline V gene. The J segment lost 2 bases and the V segment lost 2 bases, leaving 3 bases of the junction unmatched. This CDR3 has 16 residues. As handled by the study authors: Reference gene primer amplification gave nucleated cell count estimates. The assay was immunoSEQ multiplex PCR, and TCRdb's table has in-frame clones only and misses some. That table is the source of V, J and clone size, and D and trimming were worked out from the DNA. The data show 100,000 to 150,000 clones, 70% to 90% seen once. This entry is derived from a study of blood T cell repertoires in COVID-19. Overall study context: Acute and convalescent COVID-19 specimens originated in the United States, Italy and Spain. PBMCs, B-cell-depleted T cells, or T cells were the source of the cDNA or gDNA that made up the material.

This rearrangement joins TRBV28 to TRBJ2-5, with 12 positions matching TRBD2. Sequencing was carried out using peripheral blood. The clonotype originates from a man in his fifties or sixties with acute or convalescent COVID-19. The CDR3 nucleotides are TGTGCCAGCAGTTTAATCGGGACTAGCGGGCAAGAGACCCAGTACTTC. This codes for CASSLIGTSGQETQYF.